This entry lists 10 T cell receptor beta chains sequenced from one sample in a study of shared clonotypes between healthy human individuals. Profiling relied on immunoSEQ multiplex PCR, and the TCRdb table lists in-frame clones only, not all of them. The sample includes some 500,000 clones, around 80% of them seen just once. Sequenced: PBMCs. The receptors derive from a woman in her forties in good health. Some clones in this sample may be carry-over from other donors' samples.

The chain joins TRBV28 to TRBJ2-1; possibly TRBD1 or TRBD2 for D (5 bases each). CDR3 length: 14 amino acids. In germline, CDR1 is MDHEN, CDR2 SYDVKM. V shed 6 bases and J shed 5 bases, with 14 bases lying between them. The CDR3, as DNA: TGTGCCAGCAGGAGCTGGGACGGAGACAATGAGCAGTTCTTC. It is translated as CASRSWDGDNEQFF.

V is TRBV4-1 and J is TRBJ1-2; 12 bases map to TRBD1. Germline-derived CDR1 and CDR2 are MGHRA and YSYEKL. This CDR3 is 15 amino acids long. Unmatched junction bases numbered 4, after V lost 1 base and J lost 7 bases. The CDR3 DNA follows: TGCGCCAGCAGCCAAGCGGGACAGGGGGCGTTTGGCTACACCTTC. This translates into CASSQAGQGAFGYTF.

On this clone itself: The sample holds other DNA sequences that translate to the same CDR3. The CDR3 here is CASSLSDSTDTQYF. CDR3 nucleotides: TGTGCCAGCAGCTTAAGTGATAGCACAGATACGCAGTATTTT. The chain links TRBV7-9 to TRBJ2-3; D unclear. Trimming took 2 bases from V and 0 from J, leaving 6 bases between them. From germline, CDR1 is SEHNR and CDR2 FQNEAQ (reference sequence). There are 14 residues in the CDR3.

A word on this clone: Given a far larger clone just one base away, this is likely a sequencing read error. The same CDR3 also results from other DNA sequences found in this sample. V usage is TRBV29-1 and J usage is TRBJ2-1; 7 nucleotides agree with TRBD1. V dropped 6 bases and J dropped 6; count of bases not matched to a gene: 8. The germline V gene encodes CDR1 SQVTM and CDR2 ANQGSEA. CDR3 length equals 13 residues. This CDR3 is CSVGTGVVNEQFF. Written as DNA, the CDR3 is TGCAGCGTCGGTACAGGGGTGGTCAATGAGCAGTTCTTC.

This clone turned up a few times. The rearrangement joins TRBV7-8 to TRBJ2-7; possible D gene TRBD2, 5 bases. Germline CDR1 SGHVS, CDR2 FQNEAQ. The CDR3 runs 14 residues. CDR3 sequence reads: CASSLAQSRGSPVV. In nucleotides, the CDR3 is TGTGCCAGCAGCTTAGCGCAGTCTCGAGGGAGCCCGGTCGTC.

The chain links TRBV9 to TRBJ1-1, with D perhaps TRBD1 (5 bases). CDR3 length: 13 amino acids. Germline V gene data show CDR1 as SGDLS and CDR2 as YYNGEE. The V and J ends lost 6 bases and 7 bases respectively, with 16 bases between them. CDR3 bases: TGTGCCAGCACCCGAGACACAGGAGGTGAAGCTTTCTTT. Encoded protein: CASTRDTGGEAFF.

The chain recombines TRBV9 with TRBJ2-7; 14 nucleotides agree with TRBD2. V lost 4 bases and J lost 5; bases outside the gene matches: 8. The CDR3 is 16 residues long. In germline, CDR1 is SGDLS, CDR2 YYNGEE. Here the CDR3 reads CASSFGTSGSPDEQYF. CDR3 nucleotides: TGTGCCAGCAGCTTCGGGACTAGCGGGAGTCCAGACGAGCAGTACTTC.

J is TRBJ2-5 and V is TRBV28; 7 bases are a match to TRBD1. The end of the DNA fits TRBJ2-7 better, so the J call may be wrong. This CDR3 contains 12 residues. Per the germline V gene, CDR1 is MDHEN and CDR2 is SYDVKM. The CDR3 is CASRTGSYEQYF. The DNA of the CDR3 is TGTGCCAGCAGGACAGGGTCCTACGAGCAGTACTTC.

Points on this clone: A far larger clone differs by one base, so this is likely a read error. The rearrangement joins TRBV11-2 to TRBJ2-3; 7 bases agree with TRBD1. The germline CDR1 and CDR2 sequences are SGHAT and FQNNGV. This CDR3 spans 15 amino acids. The CDR3 region is CTSSLDSGGGDTQYF. As DNA, the CDR3 is TGTACCAGCAGCTTAGACTCAGGGGGTGGGGATACGCAGTATTTT.

The chain employs TRBV5-1 and TRBJ2-7; D gene ambiguous. V lost 0 bases to trimming and J lost 0 bases, with 7 bases between them. This CDR3 has 14 residues. Germline CDR1 reads SGHRS; CDR2 reads YFSETQ. The CDR3 here is CASSLEAHSYEQYF. Here the CDR3 DNA reads TGCGCCAGCAGCTTGGAAGCCCACTCCTACGAGCAGTACTTC.